These 20 T cell receptor beta chains were sequenced from one sample in a study of T cell repertoires in cytomegalovirus infection. MiXCR, applied by TCRdb to the reads, yields one record per CDR3 protein. The top ten hold about 17% of the sample, which has 160,000 or so distinct CDR3 sequences, roughly 18% seen once. The specimen sequenced was CD8+ T cells from PBMCs. Receptors originate from a human donor in good health (CMV status not recorded). Some clones in this sample may be carry-over from other donors' samples.

This chain links TRBV28 with TRBJ2-1; perhaps TRBD2 as D (5 bases). The CDR3 is 14 residues long. Trimming cost V 1 base and J 8 bases, with 12 bases left between them. The germline CDR1 and CDR2 sequences are MDHEN and SYDVKM. The CDR3 region has the DNA TGTGCCAGCAGTTTATTGGCGGGCCTGGATGAGCAGTTCTTC. It specifies CASSLLAGLDEQFF.

This sequence joins TRBV2 and TRBJ1-2, with 7 bases lining up with TRBD1. CDR1 is SNHLY and CDR2 is FYNNEI in the germline V gene. The CDR3 runs 15 residues. J was trimmed by 6 bases and V by 7 bases; bases with no gene match: 14. CDR3 loop: CASTRTGMASDGYTF. The CDR3 DNA reads as TGTGCCAGCACCAGGACAGGTATGGCCTCGGATGGCTACACCTTC.

In this sample, this clonotype turned up many times. This chain uses TRBV7-6 with TRBJ1-1; the D gene is possibly TRBD1 (5 bases). The V and J ends lost 9 bases and 3 bases respectively, with 14 bases between them. There are 13 residues in the CDR3. Germline V gene data show CDR1 as SGHVS and CDR2 as FNYEAQ. Here the CDR3 DNA reads TGTGCCAGTAGGCCCGACAGATACACTGAAGCTTTCTTT. Encoded protein: CASRPDRYTEAFF.

The table lists this clonotype with a count of one. The J gene is TRBJ2-3, the V gene TRBV20-1; 8 bases align to TRBD1. In germline, CDR1 is DFQATT, CDR2 SNEGSKA (reference sequence). This CDR3 spans 14 amino acids. V shed 6 bases, J shed 9 bases, and the junction held 14 bases outside the gene matches. The CDR3 region has the DNA TGCAGTGCAAGCGACAGGGGTATACTAATAACGCAGTATTTT. Its translation is CSASDRGILITQYF.

In this sample, this clonotype turned up a few times. The chain carries TRBV6-5 and TRBJ1-1; D gene uncertain. Germline CDR1 is MNHEY and CDR2 is SVGAGI. Trimming removed 4 bases from V and 4 bases from J, with 13 bases in between. The CDR3 is 14 amino acids. The CDR3 DNA sequence: TGTGCCAGCAGTTTTCTGGGAGAGGGCACTGAAGCTTTCTTT. Encoded protein: CASSFLGEGTEAFF.

This chain joins TRBV12-3 or TRBV12-4 and TRBJ2-1, with D possibly being TRBD2 (6 bases). The CDR3 runs to 15 residues. Trimming removed 6 bases at V and 4 bases at J, with 16 bases between. This CDR3 is CASSRTEGIYNEQFF. The CDR3 nucleotides are TGTGCCAGCAGCCGGACGGAGGGGATATACAATGAGCAGTTCTTC.

A few counts support this clonotype. The chain links TRBV25-1 to TRBJ2-2; maybe TRBD2 (6 bases). V was cut by 4 bases and J by 6 bases, with 24 bases left in between. Germline CDR1 MGHDK, CDR2 SYGVNS. CDR3 length equals 18 residues. CDR3 sequence: CASSGIGLPGVRAGELFF. CDR3 DNA sequence: TGTGCCAGCAGTGGGATCGGTCTCCCGGGAGTTCGGGCCGGGGAGCTGTTTTTT.

For this clonotype: This may come from a read error, since a much larger clone is one base off. The rearrangement uses TRBV7-2 and TRBJ2-4, with D possibly being TRBD1 (6 bases). With 5 bases removed from V and 8 bases from J, the gap between germline ends came to 13 bases. The CDR3 runs to 13 residues. CDR1 is SGHTA and CDR2 is FQGNSA in the germline V gene. Here the CDR3 DNA reads TGTGCCAGCAGCGTCTGGGGGCGGGACATTCAGTACTTC. It encodes CASSVWGRDIQYF.

V and J are TRBV12-3 or TRBV12-4 and TRBJ2-7; D is uncertain. The V end was cut by 5 bases, the J end by 1 base, with 12 bases between. The CDR3 loop spans 14 amino acids. CDR3 amino acids: CASSIQRNSYEQYF. For the CDR3, the DNA is TGTGCCAGCAGTATTCAACGGAATTCCTACGAGCAGTACTTC.

This clonotype has a handful of counts. The chain combines TRBV28 with TRBJ1-3; D not certain. V was pared by 6 bases and J by 6 bases, with 12 bases between. Germline CDR1 MDHEN, CDR2 SYDVKM. This CDR3 region has 13 residues. The CDR3 sequence: CASSPIGENTIYF. The DNA of the CDR3 is TGTGCCAGCAGCCCCATCGGGGAAAACACCATATATTTT. Looking up the rest from reference TRBV28 and TRBJ1-3 gives the full variable domain: DVKVTQSSRYLVKRTGEKVFLECVQDMDHENMFWYRQDPGLGLRLIYFSYDVKMKEKGDIPEGYSVSREKKERFSLILESASTNQTSMYLCASSPIGENTIYFGEGSWLTVV.

V is TRBV11-2 and J is TRBJ2-5; 7 nucleotides agree with TRBD1. CDR3 size: 14 residues. The germline V gene encodes CDR1 SGHAT and CDR2 FQNNGV. After removal of 5 bases from V and 4 bases from J, the junction contained 7 bases not matched to a gene. CDR3 residues: CASSQTGRVETQYF. DNA of the CDR3: TGTGCCAGCAGCCAGACAGGGCGAGTAGAGACCCAGTACTTC.

In its sample, this clonotype was seen many times. The V and J genes are TRBV7-2 and TRBJ1-1; no clear D gene. The V gene lost 3 bases and the J gene lost 0 bases, with 11 bases spanning the gap. Germline values: CDR1 SGHTA, CDR2 FQGNSA. The CDR3 extends over 15 amino acids. The DNA for the CDR3 is TGTGCCAGCAGCTTTCGGCCGATGTTGAACACTGAAGCTTTCTTT. Amino acid sequence: CASSFRPMLNTEAFF.

A few counts support this clonotype. The V and J genes are TRBV11-1 and TRBJ1-2; no reliable D call. Trimming took 1 base from V and 2 from J, leaving 11 bases between them. This CDR3 is built from 15 residues. The germline gives CDR1 SGHAT, CDR2 FQDESV (reference sequence). The CDR3 spells CASSLVSSSNYGYTF. DNA for the CDR3: TGTGCCAGCAGCTTAGTCTCGAGCAGCAACTATGGCTACACCTTC. Full variable domain (outside the CDR3, taken from reference TRBV11-1 and TRBJ1-2): EAEVAQSPRYKITEKSQAVAFWCDPISGHATLYWYRQILGQGPELLVQFQDESVVDDSQLPKDRFSAERLKGVDSTLKIQPAELGDSAMYLCASSLVSSSNYGYTFGSGTRLTVV.

The sample holds a few counts of this clonotype. The V call is TRBV7-6, the J call TRBJ2-7; D may be TRBD2 (6 bases). V was shortened by 4 bases and J by 6 bases, with 10 bases between the two germline ends. Germline V gene lookup returns CDR1 SGHVS and CDR2 FNYEAQ. This CDR3 is 12 amino acids long. In DNA form, the CDR3 reads TGTGCCAGCAGCTACGGACTAAGCGAGCAGTACTTC. It specifies CASSYGLSEQYF.

The chain has TRBV19 and TRBJ2-2; 12 positions match TRBD1. Trimming at V came to 11 bases and at J to 6 bases, leaving 10 bases not matched to a gene. The CDR3 runs 15 residues. CDR1 and CDR2 (germline): LNHDA, SQIVND (reference sequence). The CDR3 sequence is CAALGDRGQAGELFF. In nucleotides, the CDR3 is TGTGCCGCCCTAGGGGACAGGGGGCAGGCCGGGGAGCTGTTTTTT. Drawing the rest from reference TRBV19 and TRBJ2-2, the complete variable domain is DGGITQSPKYLFRKEGQNVTLSCEQNLNHDAMYWYRQDPGQGLRLIYYSQIVNDFQKGDIAEGYSVSREKKESFPLTVTSAQKNPTAFYLCAALGDRGQAGELFFGEGSRLTVL.

CDR3 DNA: TGTGCCAGCAGCCCGCAGGGCGTTGAAGCTTTCTTT. Amino acid sequence: CASSPQGVEAFF. The chain carries TRBV5-4 and TRBJ1-1, with D maybe TRBD1 (5 bases). Deletions cut 4 bases from V and 7 bases from J, with 11 bases between. Per the germline V gene, CDR1 is SGHNT and CDR2 is YYREEE (reference sequence). This CDR3 comprises 12 residues.

The rearrangement joins TRBV12-3 or TRBV12-4 to TRBJ2-1; 14 nucleotides align to TRBD2. Trimming took 5 bases from V and 4 from J; bases not matched to a gene: 4. The CDR3 consists of 16 residues. The DNA of the CDR3 is TGTGCCAGCAGTCCCAGGACTAGCGGGGGGTACAATGAGCAGTTCTTC. It translates to CASSPRTSGGYNEQFF.

The rearrangement joins TRBV7-2 to TRBJ2-2, with TRBD2 as a possible D gene (5 bases). Germline CDR1 SGHTA, CDR2 FQGNSA. CDR3 length equals 17 residues. V was pared by 2 bases and J by 4 bases, with 17 bases between. The CDR3 here is CASSLNGAARGTGELFF. The CDR3 nucleotides are TGTGCCAGCAGCTTAAACGGAGCGGCACGGGGCACCGGGGAGCTGTTTTTT.

This clonotype has a single count. The junction departs from the called germline gene at one end, perhaps through a read error. This rearrangement joins TRBV5-3 to TRBJ2-7; 12 bases match TRBD2. Being an ORF, TRBV5-3 has a function that is uncertain. The CDR3 contains 17 residues. CDR3 DNA: TGTGCCAGCAGCTTAGGGGCGACTAGCGGGAGCCGGGGCGAGCAGTACTTC. Its translation: CASSLGATSGSRGEQYF.

The genes are TRBV6-2 or TRBV6-3 and TRBJ2-1, with a tentative D call TRBD2 (6 bases). V dropped 1 base and J dropped 7 bases, with 14 bases sitting between them. There are 15 residues in the CDR3. CDR1 and CDR2 (germline): MNHEY, SVGEGT. CDR3 nucleotide sequence: TGTGCCAGCAGTTACTTTCGGGAGACGGTGAATGAGCAGTTCTTC. Its translation: CASSYFRETVNEQFF.